Listed here is a single TCR beta chain. Antigen specificity is unknown. The CDR3 has 13 amino acids. Germline V lookup: CDR1 MNHNS, CDR2 SASEGT. V shed 0 bases and J shed 5 bases, with 8 bases lying between them. This entry is derived from a study of cytomegalovirus exposure and HLA in healthy donors. Study-level results: As was reported, the classifier diagnosed cytomegalovirus status with high specificity and sensitivity. Excluded were some V segments that proved indistinguishable, including TRBV6-2 and TRBV6-3.

Primers included in the PCR were 60 Vbeta and 13 Jbeta primers. The data were produced by immunoSEQ multiplex PCR, yet TCRdb's version contains in-frame clones alone and is incomplete. The table lists about 220,000 clones, approximately 83% of them singletons. The V call is TRBV6-1, the J call TRBJ2-7; D gene ambiguous. The specimen sequenced was PBMCs. The receptor comes from a boy aged 2 to 10 in good health and CMV-seronegative. In DNA form, the CDR3 reads TGTGCCAGCAGTGAAGCGGCCCCAGACGAGCAGTACTTC. Translating gives CASSEAAPDEQYF.